These 24 T cell receptor beta chains were sequenced from one sample in a study of T-cell reconstitution after alpha-beta-depleted transplantation in children. Unique molecular identifiers were used in preparing the TCRbeta library. TCRdb re-called the PCR reads through MiXCR, storing one row per CDR3 protein. The table lists about 580,000 distinct CDR3 sequences, more than 20% of them singletons. The starting material was PBMCs, mostly from graft donor cells, obtained 360 days after TCRalphabeta/CD19-depleted stem cell transplant. These TCRs come from a boy in the first two years of life who had a stem cell transplant for acute myeloid leukemia, so the T cells may come from the graft donor.

This clonotype was observed at least ten times. The chain joins TRBV12-3 or TRBV12-4 to TRBJ1-1; TRBD1 might be the D (5 bases). The CDR3 covers 16 residues. Between the trimmed V and J ends, which lost 5 bases and 0 bases, there was a span of 16 bases. The CDR3 region has the DNA TGTGCCAGCAGTCTCCGGGGTTGGGGGATGAACACTGAAGCTTTCTTT. It translates to CASSLRGWGMNTEAFF.

V gene TRBV2 combines with J gene TRBJ2-1, with a tentative D call TRBD1 (5 bases). This CDR3 spans 15 amino acids. Germline CDR1 and CDR2: SNHLY and FYNNEI. With 1 base removed from V and 0 bases from J, the gap between germline ends came to 7 bases. The CDR3 coding sequence is TGTGCCAGCAGTGAAGGACAGCGCTCCTACAATGAGCAGTTCTTC. Its translation is CASSEGQRSYNEQFF. The full variable domain, with the rest looked up from reference TRBV2 and TRBJ2-1, is EPEVTQTPSHQVTQMGQEVILRCVPISNHLYFYWYRQILGQKVEFLVSFYNNEISEKSEIFDDQFSVERPDGSNFTLKIRSTKLEDSAMYFCASSEGQRSYNEQFFGPGTRLTVL.

This clonotype was seen ten or more times. The chain uses TRBV20-1 and TRBJ2-2, with D perhaps TRBD1 (5 bases). Per the germline V gene, CDR1 is DFQATT and CDR2 is SNEGSKA (reference sequence). CDR3 length: 14 amino acids. V lost 1 base, J lost 7 bases, and 13 bases lay in between. CDR3 DNA: TGCAGTGCTAGAGCTCCTGGGGCTAGCGGGGAGCTGTTTTTT. The encoded protein is CSARAPGASGELFF.

This clonotype appeared many times. The chain links TRBV29-1 to TRBJ2-1, with D unclear. The CDR3 is 11 residues long. From germline, CDR1 is SQVTM and CDR2 ANQGSEA. Trimming cost V 4 bases and J 9 bases, with 10 bases left between them. This chain's CDR3 is CSVVMGTEQFF. The CDR3 DNA is TGCAGCGTTGTCATGGGCACTGAGCAGTTCTTC.

There are many counts of this clonotype. The chain joins TRBV28 to TRBJ2-7; D perhaps matches TRBD1 (6 bases). V lost 5 bases, J lost 4 bases, and 12 bases lay in between. The germline gives CDR1 MDHEN, CDR2 SYDVKM. The CDR3 has 13 amino acids. DNA for the CDR3: TGTGCCAGCAGTCCCTTAGGACAGTACGAGCAGTACGTC. This translates into CASSPLGQYEQYV.

The CDR3 region is CASSSPRQGLNTGELFF. The CDR3 DNA is TGCGCCAGCAGCTCCCCCCGACAGGGTCTCAACACCGGGGAGCTGTTTTTT. This sequence joins TRBV5-1 and TRBJ2-2; 7 nucleotides align to TRBD1. This CDR3 contains 17 residues. J was trimmed by 2 bases and V by 3 bases; bases with no gene match: 10. CDR1 and CDR2 from the germline V gene are SGHRS and YFSETQ.

The chain is built from TRBV4-1 and TRBJ1-4; D is undetermined. CDR3 length: 12 residues. Germline V CDR1 and CDR2: MGHRA, YSYEKL. Trimming took off 3 bases at V and 11 bases at J, with 10 bases between the two ends. DNA of the CDR3: TGCGCCAGCAGCCAGAGGGAGGTGAAACTGTTTTTT. Amino acids: CASSQREVKLFF.

This clonotype was picked up a small number of times. The chain links TRBV29-1 to TRBJ2-2; the D is unclear. Per the germline V gene, CDR1 is SQVTM and CDR2 is ANQGSEA. This CDR3 is 14 amino acids long. The V gene lost 7 bases and the J gene lost 7 bases, with 19 bases spanning the gap. The CDR3 spells CSALKTQSSGELFF. In nucleotides, the CDR3 is TGCAGCGCCCTAAAGACTCAATCAAGCGGGGAGCTGTTTTTT.

Ten or more counts support this clonotype. The rearrangement joins TRBV7-8 to TRBJ2-3; TRBD1 might be the D (6 bases). The V gene's germline CDR1 is SGHVS and CDR2 FQNEAQ. The CDR3 extends over 15 amino acids. Trimming pared 4 bases from V and 2 bases from J, leaving 13 bases between. In nucleotides, the CDR3 is TGTGCCAGCAGCTCATATCAGGGGATCACAGATACGCAGTATTTT. Translating it yields CASSSYQGITDTQYF.

This clonotype turned up a few times. The chain is built from TRBV12-3 or TRBV12-4 and TRBJ1-5, with D tentatively TRBD1 (6 bases). V was shortened by 3 bases and J by 3 bases, with 9 bases between the two germline ends. This CDR3 contains 14 residues. The CDR3 sequence: CASSFQGNNQPQHF. In DNA form, the CDR3 reads TGTGCCAGCAGTTTTCAGGGGAACAATCAGCCCCAGCATTTT.

The table lists this clonotype with a few counts. The chain combines TRBV5-8 with TRBJ2-1; the D gene is possibly TRBD2 (5 bases). Germline CDR1 and CDR2: SGHTS and YDEGEE. This CDR3 is built from 13 residues. V gave up 4 bases and J gave up 11 bases, with 16 bases separating them. CDR3 in amino acids: CASSPYVNGKQFF. The DNA of the CDR3 is TGTGCCAGCAGCCCCTACGTGAACGGGAAGCAGTTCTTC.

This chain connects TRBV7-8 to TRBJ2-1, with a tentative D call TRBD2 (7 bases). The germline V gene encodes CDR1 SGHVS and CDR2 FQNEAQ. CDR3 size: 16 residues. V was pared by 4 bases and J by 4 bases, with 17 bases between. CDR3: CASSSWRGPSYNEQFF. The CDR3 DNA reads as TGTGCCAGCAGCTCTTGGCGGGGGCCCTCGTACAATGAGCAGTTCTTC.

Ten or more counts support this clonotype. The J gene is TRBJ2-7, the V gene TRBV12-3 or TRBV12-4, with D possibly being TRBD1 or TRBD2 (5 bases each). Trimming removed 5 bases from V and 1 base from J, with 12 bases in between. The CDR3 contains 14 residues. The CDR3 coding sequence is TGTGCCAGCAGTAAAAGGGGACCTTCCTACGAGCAGTACGTC. Translated, it gives CASSKRGPSYEQYV.

This clonotype was picked up a small number of times. V is TRBV6-1 and J is TRBJ1-1; tentatively, D is TRBD1 (5 bases). The CDR3 length is 13 residues. Germline V gene data show CDR1 as MNHNS and CDR2 as SASEGT. Deletions cut 6 bases from V and 6 bases from J, with 14 bases between. CDR3: CASRVIQGPEAFF. As DNA, the CDR3 is TGTGCCAGCAGAGTAATCCAGGGACCTGAAGCTTTCTTT.

This clonotype has a count of ten or more. The chain links TRBV4-3 to TRBJ1-6; D gene uncertain. Trimming took 1 base from V and 5 from J, leaving 9 bases between them. Looked up from germline, CDR1 is LGHNA and CDR2 is YSLEER. The CDR3 consists of 15 residues. The CDR3 protein is CASSQVVGNNSPLHF. The CDR3 nucleotides read TGCGCCAGCAGCCAAGTAGTCGGGAATAATTCACCCCTCCACTTT.

This clonotype was detected only a few times. The chain is built from TRBV6-2 or TRBV6-3 and TRBJ2-7; 7 bases agree with TRBD1. The V and J ends lost 10 bases and 6 bases, in that order; junction bases with no gene match: 9. The CDR3 sequence is 12 residues long. Looked up from germline, CDR1 is MNHEY and CDR2 is SVGEGT. The CDR3 spells CATQDNRGEQYF. CDR3 in DNA: TGTGCCACCCAAGATAACAGGGGCGAGCAGTACTTC.

This clonotype was observed a single time. The rearrangement joins TRBV5-6 to TRBJ2-1; a weak D match, TRBD2 (5 bases). V lost 6 bases and J 3 bases, leaving 10 bases between the germline ends. The CDR3 runs to 13 residues. Germline values: CDR1 SGHDT, CDR2 YYEEEE. CDR3 in amino acids: CASKYRDYNEQFF. DNA for the CDR3: TGTGCCAGCAAATACCGGGACTACAATGAGCAGTTCTTC.

As to this clonotype: A much larger clone lies one base from this, so it may be a read error. V and J are TRBV7-2 and TRBJ1-5; D is perhaps TRBD1 (6 bases). Germline lookup yields CDR1 SGHTA and CDR2 FQGNSA. The CDR3 totals 15 residues. V was pared by 4 bases and J by 7 bases, with 17 bases between. The CDR3 protein is CASSSHRRGGQPQHF. The DNA of the CDR3 is TGTGCCAGCAGCTCGCACCGCAGGGGAGGACAGCCCCAGCATTTT.

The chain couples TRBV9 to TRBJ2-5; unclear D gene. The CDR3 extends over 14 amino acids. V was shortened by 3 bases and J by 2 bases, with 11 bases between the two germline ends. The germline CDR1 and CDR2 sequences are SGDLS and YYNGEE. In DNA, the CDR3 is TGTGCCAGCAGCGCCACCCTCGGGCAAGAGACCCAGTACTTC. This translates into CASSATLGQETQYF.

This clonotype was detected ten times or more. V usage is TRBV27 and J usage is TRBJ2-1, with 12 bases aligning to TRBD2. CDR1 and CDR2 (germline): MNHEY, SMNVEV (reference sequence). The length of the CDR3 is 18 residues. V trimming: 6 bases; J trimming: 6 bases; junction bases outside the gene matches: 15. CDR3 loop: CASSPTEKLAGGLNEQFF. The DNA of the CDR3 is TGTGCCAGCAGCCCGACAGAGAAACTAGCGGGGGGCCTCAATGAGCAGTTCTTC.

There are a few counts of this clonotype. J is TRBJ2-1 and V is TRBV12-3 or TRBV12-4, with a possible D match to TRBD1 (6 bases). V was shortened by 6 bases and J by 6 bases, with 18 bases between the two germline ends. The CDR3 extends over 15 amino acids. DNA for the CDR3: TGTGCCAGCAGCTACACAGGGAGAAGGGCCAATGAGCAGTTCTTC. Encoded protein: CASSYTGRRANEQFF.

As for this clonotype: This likely comes from a read error, as the CDR3 has no conserved phenylalanine or tryptophan at its end. This rearrangement joins TRBV20-1 to TRBJ1-2; 8 nucleotides match TRBD1. This CDR3 has 14 residues. Per germline, CDR1 DFQATT and CDR2 SNEGSKA (reference sequence). The junction had 5 bases not matched to a gene; V was cut back by 1 base and J by 4 bases. In DNA, the CDR3 is TGCAGTGCTAGAGTACAGGGGGGCTTCTATGGCTACACCCTC. Amino acids: CSARVQGGFYGYTL.

This clonotype has at least ten counts. V is TRBV21-1 and J is TRBJ2-7; the tabulated D call, TRBD2, remains unverified against the DNA. TRBV21-1 is a documented pseudogene. The CDR3 extends over 14 amino acids. The CDR3 sequence: CASSFRDYPYEQYV. DNA for the CDR3: TGTGCCAGCAGCTTCCGGGACTACCCGTACGAGCAGTACGTC.

The chain joins TRBV5-6 to TRBJ2-5, with D unclear. V lost 8 bases and J 0 bases, leaving 11 bases between the germline ends. The CDR3 is 13 amino acids. Germline CDR1 is SGHDT and CDR2 is YYEEEE. The CDR3 loop is CASNPTDQETQYF. The DNA of the CDR3 is TGTGCCAGTAATCCGACCGACCAAGAGACCCAGTACTTC.